This TCR beta chain was profiled in a study of vaccination effects on CD4 cells after COVID-19. Overall study: Researchers obtained post-vaccine samples at a median of 72 days past the second dose.

Profiled with immunoSEQ multiplex PCR; TCRdb holds only in-frame clones, not every one. The sample lists tens of thousands of clones; nearly 75% were seen once. General study points: A shortage of convalescent patients and an absence of early post-infection timepoints characterized the study.

Investigators separated out CD4+ T cells once 10 days of culture had passed. The cohort was immunized with two doses of either the BNT162b2 or mRNA-1273 vaccine. Nobody among the vaccine recipients had prior SARS-CoV-2 infection (nucleocapsid antibodies were negative). IL-2 medium supplanted half the medium on days 3 and 7. Points on this clone: Antigen unknown. Within the sample, other DNA sequences also encode this same CDR3.

The V end lost 5 bases, the J end lost 3 bases, and 5 bases lay between the germline ends. CDR3 size: 12 residues. Germline CDR1 KGHDR, CDR2 SFDVKD. This receptor was identified in a human donor who received a COVID-19 vaccine. Source: CD4+ T cells from PBMCs cultured without peptide, taken after COVID-19 vaccination. The J gene is TRBJ2-3, the V gene TRBV24-1; no clear D gene. The CDR3 DNA is TGTGCCACCAGTGCTGGTACAGATACGCAGTATTTT. This sequence encodes CATSAGTDTQYF.